The T cell receptor (beta chain) described here comes from a study of T cells in Graves' hyperthyroidism and ophthalmopathy. CDR1 and CDR2 (germline): MDHEN, SYDVKM. J gave up 5 bases and V 2 bases, and 9 bases lay outside the gene matches. The CDR3 is 16 residues long. TCR beta CDR3 regions were amplified from RNA. Initially, a first-round RT-PCR of the TCR CDR3 employed the HTBI primer set. TCRdb ran MiXCR on the multiplex PCR reads and lists one entry per CDR3 protein. The table records 700,000 or so distinct CDR3 sequences, about 14% of them present only once. Sequencing was performed on blood. The V and J genes are TRBV28 and TRBJ1-5; 7 bases are a match to TRBD1. This TCR was sampled from a woman aged 45-60 years with Graves' ophthalmopathy. CDR3 coding DNA: TGTGCCAGCAGTTTAGTCCGGGCAGGGGGTCATCAGCCCCAGCATTTT. This translates into CASSLVRAGGHQPQHF.